These T cell receptor beta chains were read from a single sample in a study of cytomegalovirus exposure and HLA in healthy donors. The protocol was immunoSEQ multiplex PCR, while the TCRdb copy is restricted to in-frame clones and leaves out a portion. Counted here are about 110,000 clones, approximately 79% occurring once; the ten biggest clones make up approximately 3%. Sequencing input: PBMCs. The receptors were gathered from a woman aged 40 to 50 in good health and CMV-seronegative. Both conserved end residues are trimmed from each CDR3. Each record gives: clone size, V gene, J gene, CDR3 protein. Rows give clone size only sometimes, using once, few, many, or a class for an expanded clone.

.	TRBV7-9	TRBJ1-1	ASSLVEGAEAF
.	TRBV7-9	TRBJ1-3	ASSPTGGNTIY
.	TRBV5-1	TRBJ2-1	ASSRDIGTGNNEQF
.	TRBV7-9	TRBJ2-7	ASSHAGGEQY
.	TRBV28	TRBJ1-1	ASSLGAGKTF
.	TRBV11-2	TRBJ2-7	ASSLDPGGRPEQY
once	TRBV27	TRBJ2-1	ASSLGKQRGEYNEQF
.	TRBV29-1	TRBJ2-7	SVDGLAGEGYEQY
.	TRBV14	TRBJ1-6	ASSQDRPPLH
.	TRBV9	TRBJ2-1	ASSKGTDYNEQF
.	TRBV4-1	TRBJ1-2	ASSQAAGTGTRGGYT
.	TRBV7-6	TRBJ1-6	ASSYRGEGSPLH
.	TRBV19	TRBJ2-1	ASSIAVLSGSNEQF
.	TRBV7-2	TRBJ1-1	ASSLPDSNTEAF
.	TRBV4-3	TRBJ2-7	ASSQVGLAGVYEQY
.	TRBV19	TRBJ1-4	ASTLVGGSNEKLF
.	TRBV7-2	TRBJ2-7	ASSLAELATEQY
.	TRBV27	TRBJ1-2	ASQGYYGYT
.	TRBV19	TRBJ1-1	ASSPRGPTEAF
.	TRBV5-5	TRBJ1-4	ASSLVGGFGEKLF
.	TRBV25-1	TRBJ2-6	ASNTGRGVSGANVLT
.	TRBV9	TRBJ2-3	ASSVGTGTPDTQY
.	TRBV6-5	TRBJ2-3	ASTPSGSTDTQY
.	TRBV19	TRBJ2-7	ASSILAGSSYEQY
.	TRBV7-2	TRBJ2-1	ASSLRGGGRPYNEQF
.	TRBV19	TRBJ2-3	ASSIGDRSTDTQY
.	TRBV7-2	TRBJ2-7	ASSLVGGTSSYEQY
.	TRBV21-1	TRBJ2-7	ASSKIPSRTDEQY
.	TRBV16	TRBJ1-2	ASSRGQGQGYGYT
.	TRBV7-2	TRBJ1-2	ASLAPGQGFYGYT
.	TRBV4-3	TRBJ2-7	ASSQEQGLSYEQY
few	TRBV5-6	TRBJ1-1	ASSPGGQALAF
once	TRBV5-6	TRBJ1-1	ASSLALSWTEAF
few	TRBV7-9	TRBJ2-1	ASSISRDYNEQF
.	TRBV5-6	TRBJ1-3	ASSLGGAGNTIY
.	TRBV29-1	TRBJ2-2	SVWDRGRTGELF
.	TRBV2	TRBJ2-3	ANNLLSRAGSTDTQY
.	TRBV27	TRBJ2-1	ASSLPGIYNEQF
.	TRBV7-9	TRBJ2-3	ASSPRGGNTDTQY
.	TRBV7-2	TRBJ2-3	ASSLGPGDGTDTQY
.	TRBV10-3	.	AISESRGENEQY
.	TRBV7-2	TRBJ2-5	ASSLVAGGETQY
.	TRBV28	TRBJ1-1	ASTVGLIKAF
.	TRBV4-3	TRBJ1-5	ASSHSGGCSHSNQPQH
.	TRBV6-6	TRBJ2-2	ASRTQGTGELF
.	TRBV9	TRBJ2-2	ASSAGTAQGELF
.	TRBV5-1	TRBJ1-2	ASSLELNYGYT